This entry is about one T cell receptor beta chain. No antigen is known for it. The record has no base qualities; no much larger clone is one base away. Taken from the germline V gene, the CDR1 and CDR2 loops are MNHNS and SASEGT. The CDR3 covers 13 residues, taking in both the cysteine and the phenylalanine. Kept here is only the CDR3 DNA, which spans 39 bases and is read in frame from base 1. V loses 4 bases, J loses 5 bases, and the germline ends lie 9 bases apart. This record belongs to a study of T cell responses to AZD1222 COVID-19 vaccine (dated by TCRdb to the early 2020s). Regarding the complete study: TCR sequencing was performed for some 250 trial participants, of whom some 200 were given two doses of AZD1222 and approximately 25 were given two doses of MenACWY control vaccine. Trial participants were enrolled by age into 18-55, 56-69 and 70-plus year subgroups, with roughly 150, 30 and 60 TCR-sequenced participants respectively. Broad study findings and their caveats: Because no day 14 peak-response samples were available, the repertoires could be characterized only after the peak T cell response. The vaccine-associated CD4 TCRs covered the entire spike protein, and the dominant responses fell in regions 160-218 and 743-854. Reportedly, almost half of the unique spike-specific TCRs recognized epitopes lying outside the regions that are mutated in the B.1.351 and B.1.1.7 variants. Conclusions about previously exposed vaccinees were limited because only six or seven AZD1222 recipients were SARS-CoV-2 seropositive at baseline. Participants were mostly white British and included more females than males, and it was suggested by the authors that clonal diversity may have been underestimated. After two AZD1222 doses, spike-specific TCR breadth and depth were significantly higher than at day 0 and than in MenACWY recipients. In the small 56-69-year group, the increase in depth fell short of significance, most likely because of low power.

The CDR3 regions of human TCRbeta chains were analyzed by immunosequencing. As for the authors' bioinformatics: Repertoire TCRs were checked for matches against a reference library of SARS-CoV-2-specific TCRs that had been generated using the MIRA antigen-specificity platform. Breadth was defined as the fraction of unique TCRs that were SARS-CoV-2-associated, and depth was defined as the fraction of total T cells that were SARS-CoV-2-associated. Using the MIRA data, every spike-specific TCR was mapped to the spike region that the TCR reacted to and assigned to either a CD4 or a CD8 class. Log10-transformed breadth and depth values were compared by one-way ANOVA with Sidak's multiple comparisons tests. TCRdb holds this immuneACCESS table with in-frame rearrangements only. Some clones are missing; in checked studies, unresolved V genes explain under half, and the rest has no known cause. The V and J calls and clone size are taken from that table; D and trimming were inferred from the DNA. This sample has approximately 77,000 clones in its table, and approximately 83% of those were observed once. Together, the top ten hold 3.4% of the sample.

According to the study, the label for this sample's time point signals: about 28 days (+/-7) after the second vaccine dose. AZD1222 recipients given second doses at about 4 weeks or at about 12 weeks were pooled, since spike-specific TCR depth and breadth were not found to differ between the two schedules. Samples from vaccinated people were obtained from the UK trials COV001 and COV002, which included a single-blind randomized controlled phase 2/3 trial of AZD1222 (ChAdOx1 nCoV-19) in healthy adults. For TCRbeta chain sequencing, PBMC samples were collected from trial participants at day 0 and at day 28 after the second dose.

The receptor was derived from an adult who received the AZD1222 COVID-19 vaccine. The sample consisted of peripheral blood, taken 28 days after the second AZD1222 dose. The rearranged chain carries TRBV6-1 and TRBJ1-5, with no confident D gene call. The nucleotide sequence reads as follows: TGTGCCAGCAGTGGAGCAGGATATCAGCCCCAGCATTTT. Its protein product is CASSGAGYQPQHF.